These T cell receptor beta chains were read from a single sample in a study of a mutant IDH1 vaccine in newly diagnosed glioma. The data were produced by immunoSEQ multiplex PCR, yet TCRdb's version contains in-frame clones alone and is incomplete. The sample has around 26,000 clones, 55% to 75% seen once; the top ten hold approximately 9.9%. These receptors lack a known antigen. The sample here was peripheral blood mononuclear cells (PBMCs), taken from a glioma patient whose treatment included an IDH1 peptide vaccine. Every receptor here comes from a young man with glioma. Some clones in this sample may be carry-over from other donors' samples. The CDR3 runs from the conserved cysteine through the conserved F or W. The order of the fields is V gene, CDR3 protein.

>TRBV6-4
CASSDSGTGGIQYF
>TRBV5-5
CASSSGTGVNSGANVLTF
>TRBV6-5
CASAYDRGTGLRHF
>TRBV7-2
CASSLVVMNTEAFF
>TRBV6-5
CASRRASGSTGELFF
>TRBV5-1
CASSLEQGLAGGNEQFF
>TRBV14
CASSQGTALTGELFF
>TRBV5-8
CASTGGPGTGDTGELFF
>TRBV27
CASSLEFSRAYYEQYF
>TRBV2
CASQGPGGTNQPQHF
>TRBV5-1
CASSIGLAGTNTGELFF
>TRBV15
CATSKAASMGYTF
>TRBV5-5
CASSLRLVRTGNTGELFF
>TRBV5-1
CASSQLGGYGELFF
>TRBV10-3
CASRAQMQETQYF
>TRBV7-9
CASSPTLTGAGGNEQFF